The 28 T cell receptor beta chains below all came from one sample that was sequenced in a study of vaccination and CD4 T cells after COVID-19 (dated 2022 in TCRdb). The antigens for these receptors are not known. Libraries were made using PCR. TCRdb shows the sequencer as Illumina iSeq 100. DNA from cultured CD4+ T cells was subjected to TCR sequencing with the Oncomine TCR Beta short-read assay at the Johns Hopkins FTIC core. TCRdb handled the public reads itself, with Q25 trimming in fastp and clone calling in MiXCR, and kept productive beta chains. One record per CDR3 amino acid sequence lists the most common genes and DNA. The sample has about 15,000 distinct CDR3 sequences on record, approximately 63% of them singletons. Roughly 10% of the sample is held by the ten biggest clonotypes. Interpreted using the paper, the treatment or condition label stands for: approximately nine-day PBMC culture with coronavirus spike peptide pools or control peptides (ViraFEST assay).

Sequencing was carried out using CD4+ T cells from blood, cultured in vitro. The source of these receptors is a human donor who had recovered from COVID-19.

V and J are TRBV2 and TRBJ2-7; weak D call: TRBD1 (5 bases). Looked up from germline, CDR1 is SNHLY and CDR2 is FYNNEI. Trimming stripped 6 bases from V and 10 bases from J, with 16 bases between. The CDR3 contains 12 residues. This CDR3 reads CASSVSNQGQYF. The CDR3 DNA follows: TGTGCCAGCAGCGTCTCCAATCAGGGTCAGTACTTC.

The table lists this clonotype with a count of one. This chain's CDR3 is CSARDRVNSPLHF. In DNA, the CDR3 is TGCAGTGCTAGGGACAGGGTGAATTCACCCCTCCACTTT. This sequence joins TRBV20-1 and TRBJ1-6; TRBD1 matches at 8 bases. Trimming at V came to 3 bases and at J to 7 bases, leaving 2 bases not matched to a gene. The CDR3 has 13 residues. The germline CDR1 and CDR2 sequences are DFQATT and SNEGSKA (reference sequence).

This chain links TRBV7-9 with TRBJ2-7, with 7 bases fitting TRBD1. Germline CDR1 SEHNR, CDR2 FQNEAQ (reference sequence). CDR3 size: 15 residues. After removal of 5 bases from V and 0 bases from J, the junction contained 7 bases not matched to a gene. Written as DNA, the CDR3 is TGTGCCAGCAGCCCCAGGACAGGTTTCTCCTACGAGCAGTACTTC. It is translated as CASSPRTGFSYEQYF.

The rearrangement joins TRBV23-1 to TRBJ1-5; 7 nucleotides match TRBD1. TRBV23-1 is filed as an ORF, its function uncertain. J was trimmed by 7 bases and V by 7 bases; bases with no gene match: 16. The CDR3 runs to 16 residues. The CDR3 loop reads CASITLLRQGGQPQHF. The CDR3, as DNA: TGCGCCAGCATTACCCTCCTACGACAGGGAGGGCAGCCCCAGCATTTT.

In its sample, this clonotype was seen once. The chain employs TRBV7-3 and TRBJ1-2; 12 bases fit TRBD1. CDR3 length: 14 residues. The germline gives CDR1 SGHTA, CDR2 FQGTGA. V dropped 5 bases and J dropped 8; count of bases not matched to a gene: 6. Here the CDR3 reads CASSPGTGGGGYTF. The DNA of the CDR3 is TGTGCCAGCAGCCCCGGGACAGGGGGCGGAGGCTACACCTTC.

CDR3 protein: CASRRGTSSFGEQFF. The CDR3 bases are TGTGCCAGCAGGAGGGGGACTAGTAGTTTTGGAGAGCAGTTCTTC. The rearrangement uses TRBV27 and TRBJ2-1, with 8 bases fitting TRBD2. Germline V gene lookup returns CDR1 MNHEY and CDR2 SMNVEV (reference sequence). With V trimmed by 6 bases and J by 10 bases, 14 bases remained unmatched. CDR3 length equals 15 residues.

This chain links TRBV19 with TRBJ2-7; 9 bases fit TRBD1. There are 13 residues in the CDR3. The junction had 7 bases not matched to a gene; V was cut back by 7 bases and J by 6 bases. CDR1 and CDR2 from the germline V gene are LNHDA and SQIVND (reference sequence). CDR3 region: CASMGQGRLEQYF. CDR3 in DNA: TGTGCCAGTATGGGACAGGGTCGTCTCGAGCAGTACTTC.

The chain couples TRBV18 to TRBJ2-7; perhaps TRBD1 as D (6 bases). V shed 3 bases and J shed 2 bases, with 14 bases lying between them. Per germline, CDR1 KGHSH and CDR2 LQKENI. The CDR3 is 15 amino acids. CDR3 sequence (DNA): TGTGCCAGCTCACCCAGCCAGGGGAGCACCTACGAGCAGTACTTC. Translating it yields CASSPSQGSTYEQYF.

J is TRBJ1-3 and V is TRBV7-9, with D uncertain. Germline-derived CDR1 and CDR2 are SEHNR and FQNEAQ (reference sequence). V lost 3 bases and J lost 0, with 6 bases in between. CDR3 length: 14 amino acids. The CDR3 DNA reads as TGTGCCAGCAGCTTTTTTGGCTCTGGAAACACCATATATTTT. Protein: CASSFFGSGNTIYF.

This clonotype came up a few times. The chain combines TRBV10-3 with TRBJ1-1, with D maybe TRBD1 (5 bases). The CDR3 length is 15 residues. V shed 2 bases and J shed 1 base, with 11 bases lying between them. The germline CDR1 and CDR2 sequences are ENHRY and SYGVKD. The CDR3 reads CAISETGASNTEAFF. CDR3 DNA sequence: TGTGCCATCAGTGAGACTGGGGCGTCGAACACTGAAGCTTTCTTT.

In its sample, this clonotype was seen once. The chain recombines TRBV29-1 with TRBJ1-2, with D tentatively TRBD1 (5 bases). The CDR3 covers 14 residues. V was pared by 3 bases and J by 1 base, with 12 bases between. Looked up from germline, CDR1 is SQVTM and CDR2 is ANQGSEA. The CDR3 spells CSVDGTTDNYGYTF. The CDR3 DNA sequence: TGCAGCGTTGATGGGACGACGGATAACTATGGCTACACCTTC.

V is TRBV28 and J is TRBJ2-7; possibly TRBD1 for D (5 bases). With 7 bases removed from V and 0 bases from J, the gap between germline ends came to 16 bases. CDR3 length equals 15 residues. Germline CDR1 is MDHEN and CDR2 is SYDVKM. CDR3: CASTSGAEASYEQYF. Here the CDR3 DNA reads TGTGCCAGCACCAGTGGGGCAGAAGCCTCCTACGAGCAGTACTTC.

This chain uses TRBV11-3 with TRBJ1-1; 8 bases agree with TRBD1. There are 13 residues in the CDR3. After removal of 5 bases from V and 6 bases from J, the junction contained 5 bases not matched to a gene. CDR1 is SGHNT and CDR2 is YENEEA in the germline V gene. The CDR3 DNA reads TGTGCCAGCAGCCCAGGGGGCCGTGCTGAAGCTTTCTTT. The encoded protein is CASSPGGRAEAFF.

V usage is TRBV12-3 or TRBV12-4 and J usage is TRBJ1-6; tentative D call: TRBD1 (5 bases). CDR3 length: 15 residues. Trimming left V 6 bases short and J 5 bases short, with 14 bases between. The CDR3, as DNA: TGTGCCAGCAGCCGCTTCGGGGGGGATAATTCACCCCTCCACTTT. This translates into CASSRFGGDNSPLHF.

The chain couples TRBV10-3 to TRBJ1-5; D ambiguous. Germline-derived CDR1 and CDR2 are ENHRY and SYGVKD. The ends were cut back, 8 bases at V and 5 bases at J, with 16 bases in the middle. The CDR3 length is 14 residues. DNA of the CDR3: TGTGCCATCGGCTGGGGTGGGAACGATCAGCCCCAGCATTTT. This codes for CAIGWGGNDQPQHF.

V and J are TRBV6-2 or TRBV6-3 and TRBJ2-7; 10 positions match TRBD2. V dropped 0 bases and J dropped 5; count of bases not matched to a gene: 7. Germline V gives CDR1 MNHEY, CDR2 SVGEGT. The CDR3 is 16 amino acids. The CDR3 region is CASSYSLAGEQNEQYF. The DNA for the CDR3 is TGTGCCAGCAGTTACTCGCTAGCGGGAGAACAAAACGAGCAGTACTTC.

This clonotype was observed a few times. The V call is TRBV20-1, the J call TRBJ1-2, with 7 bases that match TRBD1. The V segment lost 5 bases and the J segment 2 bases; nucleotides outside the gene matches: 5. This CDR3 is built from 13 residues. Germline-derived CDR1 and CDR2 are DFQATT and SNEGSKA (reference sequence). The CDR3 here is CSAPDRSNYGYTF. CDR3 DNA: TGCAGTGCTCCGGACAGGTCAAACTATGGCTACACCTTC.

The rearrangement joins TRBV19 to TRBJ1-6; tentatively, D is TRBD1 (6 bases). Trimming cost V 5 bases and J 0 bases, with 11 bases left between them. The CDR3 is 16 amino acids. Germline CDR1 reads LNHDA; CDR2 reads SQIVND (reference sequence). CDR3 DNA: TGTGCCAGTAGTGTCAAACAGGGCTCCTATAATTCACCCCTCCACTTT. The encoded protein is CASSVKQGSYNSPLHF.

This clonotype has more than one count but fewer than ten. The chain has TRBV27 and TRBJ2-2; D might be TRBD1 or TRBD2, each matching 5 bases. The ends were cut back, 5 bases at V and 4 bases at J, with 17 bases in the middle. Germline CDR1 reads MNHEY; CDR2 reads SMNVEV (reference sequence). The CDR3 sequence is 16 residues long. The chain's CDR3 is CASSHLGIGTTGELFF. The CDR3 DNA is TGTGCCAGCAGTCACCTGGGAATAGGGACCACCGGGGAGCTGTTTTTT.

The chain has TRBV27 and TRBJ2-1; 7 bases fit TRBD2. This CDR3 has 14 amino acids. The V gene's germline CDR1 is MNHEY and CDR2 SMNVEV (reference sequence). V shed 6 bases and J 0 bases; nucleotides not matched to a gene: 2. The DNA of the CDR3 is TGTGCCAGCAGCCAGCGGGACTCCTACAATGAGCAGTTCTTC. It encodes CASSQRDSYNEQFF.

The chain carries TRBV30 and TRBJ1-3, with D hard to call. The CDR3 has 12 residues. Germline CDR1 is GTSNPN and CDR2 is SVGIG (reference sequence). Trimming removed 4 bases at V and 9 bases at J, with 13 bases between. The CDR3: CAWNTRFSTIYF. For the CDR3, the DNA is TGTGCCTGGAACACAAGGTTTAGCACCATATATTTT.

The DNA for the CDR3 is TGTGCCAGCAGTGAATATATTCCGGCTAGCGGAACCTACGAGCAGTACTTC. This codes for CASSEYIPASGTYEQYF. V gene TRBV25-1 combines with J gene TRBJ2-7; 7 bases map to TRBD2. CDR1 is MGHDK, CDR2 SYGVNS, per germline. Trimming at V came to 0 bases and at J to 2 bases, leaving 10 bases not matched to a gene. The CDR3 consists of 17 residues.

In this sample, this clonotype turned up a few times. The rearrangement uses TRBV6-4 and TRBJ2-2; 10 bases line up with TRBD1. J gave up 4 bases and V 0 bases, and 5 bases lay outside the gene matches. The germline V gene encodes CDR1 MRHNA and CDR2 SNTAGT. The CDR3 has 17 residues. The CDR3 sequence: CASSDSDRDRGTGELFF. CDR3 sequence (DNA): TGTGCCAGCAGTGACTCGGATAGGGACAGGGGCACCGGGGAGCTGTTTTTT.

V gene TRBV27 combines with J gene TRBJ1-2, with TRBD1 as a possible D gene (5 bases). Germline V gene sequence: CDR1 MNHEY, CDR2 SMNVEV (reference sequence). The V end was cut by 3 bases, the J end by 3 bases, with 8 bases between. The CDR3 runs to 13 residues. This chain's CDR3 is CASSFGRDYGYTF. DNA for the CDR3: TGTGCCAGCAGTTTCGGCAGGGACTATGGCTACACCTTC.

The gene calls are TRBV5-4 and TRBJ2-5, with TRBD2 matching 9 bases. Germline V gene data show CDR1 as SGHNT and CDR2 as YYREEE (reference sequence). The CDR3 has 17 residues. J gave up 2 bases and V 2 bases, and 10 bases lay outside the gene matches. CDR3 sequence reads: CASSLSGRPPPQETQYF. Here the CDR3 DNA reads TGTGCCAGCAGCTTAAGCGGGAGGCCCCCACCGCAAGAGACCCAGTACTTC.

The chain couples TRBV6-1 to TRBJ1-1; 7 bases map to TRBD1. Germline assignment: CDR1 MNHNS and CDR2 SASEGT. CDR3 length: 13 residues. J lost 5 bases, V lost 6 bases, and 6 bases had no gene match. The CDR3 here is CASSQLRGTEAFF. CDR3 sequence (DNA): TGTGCCAGCAGCCAACTCAGGGGGACTGAAGCTTTCTTT.

CDR3 DNA sequence: TGTGCCAGCAGGGAGAAAGGGACGGTGATCAATCAGCCCCAGCATTTT. Translated: CASREKGTVINQPQHF. The chain has TRBV2 and TRBJ1-5, with D maybe TRBD1 (5 bases). The CDR3 length is 16 residues. Germline assignment: CDR1 SNHLY and CDR2 FYNNEI. Between the trimmed V and J ends, which lost 6 bases and 3 bases, there was a span of 18 bases.

The chain carries TRBV24-1 and TRBJ2-1; D not certain. Germline lookup yields CDR1 KGHDR and CDR2 SFDVKD. V was cut by 4 bases and J by 0 bases, with 12 bases left in between. CDR3 length: 16 residues. CDR3 region: CATSDPGPSSYNEQFF. In DNA, the CDR3 is TGTGCCACCAGTGACCCCGGACCATCCTCCTACAATGAGCAGTTCTTC.